This TCR beta chain was recorded in a study of blood T cell repertoires in COVID-19. Study-level background: Researchers got acute and convalescent COVID-19 samples from the United States, Italy and Spain. From T cells, B-cell-depleted T cells, or PBMCs came the material, which was cDNA or gDNA.

There are 14 residues in the CDR3. Losses at the gene ends were 1 base for V and 4 bases for J; bases not matched to a gene: 3. CDR1 and CDR2 (germline): MGHDK, SYGVNS. Original data processing: Reference gene primer amplification gave nucleated cell count estimates. The repertoire was sequenced with immunoSEQ multiplex PCR; TCRdb's copy has only in-frame clones and lacks some. The D gene and trimming were derived from the DNA, and the V and J assignments and clone size from that table. The data contain about 68,000 clones, 80% to 90% of them singletons. Input material: peripheral blood. The genes are TRBV25-1 and TRBJ1-2; 7 bases are shared with TRBD1. This sequence was found in a man younger than 45 with acute or convalescent COVID-19. CDR3 nucleotide sequence: TGTGCCAGCAGTGAATCCGGGGACAGCTATGGCTACACCTTC. Translating it yields CASSESGDSYGYTF.